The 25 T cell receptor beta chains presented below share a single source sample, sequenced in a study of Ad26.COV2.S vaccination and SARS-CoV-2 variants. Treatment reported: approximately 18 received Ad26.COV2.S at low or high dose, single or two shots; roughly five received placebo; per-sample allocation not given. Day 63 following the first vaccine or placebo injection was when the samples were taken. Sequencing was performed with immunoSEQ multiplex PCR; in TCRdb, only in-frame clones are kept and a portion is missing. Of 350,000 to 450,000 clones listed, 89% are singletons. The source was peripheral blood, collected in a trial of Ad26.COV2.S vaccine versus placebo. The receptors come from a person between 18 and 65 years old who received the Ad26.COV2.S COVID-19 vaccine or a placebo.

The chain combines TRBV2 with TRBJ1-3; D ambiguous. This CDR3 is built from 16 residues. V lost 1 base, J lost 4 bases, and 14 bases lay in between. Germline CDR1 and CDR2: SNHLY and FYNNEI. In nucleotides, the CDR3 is TGTGCCAGCAGTGAAGAGCCAGGTCTCGCGGGAAACACCATATATTTT. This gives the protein CASSEEPGLAGNTIYF.

For the CDR3, the DNA is TGTGCCAGCAGCCTGGGACGGCCCGGGGAGCTGTTTTTT. Translation: CASSLGRPGELFF. This rearrangement joins TRBV12-3 or TRBV12-4 to TRBJ2-2, with D possibly being TRBD1 or TRBD2 (5 bases each). This CDR3 is 13 amino acids long. Trimming pared 6 bases from V and 6 bases from J, leaving 11 bases between.

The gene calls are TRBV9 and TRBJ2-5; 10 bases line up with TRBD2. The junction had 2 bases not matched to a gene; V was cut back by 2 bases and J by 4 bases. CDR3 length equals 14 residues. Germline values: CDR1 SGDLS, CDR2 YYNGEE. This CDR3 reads CASSVRLAGETQYF. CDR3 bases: TGTGCCAGCAGCGTTCGACTAGCGGGAGAGACCCAGTACTTC.

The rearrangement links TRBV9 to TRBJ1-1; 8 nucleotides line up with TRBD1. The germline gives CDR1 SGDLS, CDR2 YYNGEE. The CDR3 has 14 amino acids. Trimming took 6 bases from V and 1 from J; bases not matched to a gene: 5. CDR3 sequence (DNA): TGTGCCAGCACCAGGGGGCCTGGGAACACTGAAGCTTTCTTT. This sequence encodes CASTRGPGNTEAFF. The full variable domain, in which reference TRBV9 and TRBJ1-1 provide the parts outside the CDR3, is DSGVTQTPKHLITATGQRVTLRCSPRSGDLSVYWYQQSLDQGLQFLIQYYNGEERAKGNILERFSAQQFPDLHSELNLSSLELGDSALYFCASTRGPGNTEAFFGQGTRLTVV.

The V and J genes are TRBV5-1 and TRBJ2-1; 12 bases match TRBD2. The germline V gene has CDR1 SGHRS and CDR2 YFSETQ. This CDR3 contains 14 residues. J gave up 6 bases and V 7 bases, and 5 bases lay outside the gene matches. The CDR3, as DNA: TGCGCCAGCGCGGGACTAGCGGGCCCCAATGAGCAGTTCTTC. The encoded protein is CASAGLAGPNEQFF.

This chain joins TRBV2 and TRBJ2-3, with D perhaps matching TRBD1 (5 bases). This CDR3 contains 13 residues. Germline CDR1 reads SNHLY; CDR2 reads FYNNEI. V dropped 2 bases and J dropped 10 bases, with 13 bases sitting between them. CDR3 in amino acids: CASSENGASAQYF. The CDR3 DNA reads TGTGCCAGCAGTGAAAATGGGGCCTCTGCGCAGTATTTT.

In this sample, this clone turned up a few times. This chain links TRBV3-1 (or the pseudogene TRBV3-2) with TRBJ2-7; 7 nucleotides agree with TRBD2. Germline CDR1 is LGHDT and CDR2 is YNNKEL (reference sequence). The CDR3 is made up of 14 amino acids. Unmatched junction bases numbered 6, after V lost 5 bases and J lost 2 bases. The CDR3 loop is CASSIEAGPYEQYF. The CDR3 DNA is TGTGCCAGCAGCATCGAAGCGGGGCCCTACGAGCAGTACTTC.

The CDR3 region is CATSDYLKQGATGELFF. CDR3 DNA sequence: TGTGCCACCAGTGATTACCTTAAACAGGGGGCCACCGGGGAGCTGTTTTTT. The chain recombines TRBV24-1 with TRBJ2-2; 9 nucleotides agree with TRBD1. Germline V lookup: CDR1 KGHDR, CDR2 SFDVKD. The CDR3 has 17 amino acids. Trimming took 2 bases from V and 4 from J; bases not matched to a gene: 7.

CDR3 sequence (DNA): TGTGCCTGGAGAGGGACCTGGAGCTCCTACGAGCAGTACTTC. Amino acid sequence: CAWRGTWSSYEQYF. V is TRBV30 and J is TRBJ2-7; possibly TRBD1 or TRBD2 for D (5 bases each). The CDR3 covers 14 residues. Trimming stripped 3 bases from V and 0 bases from J, with 12 bases between. Germline CDR1 is GTSNPN and CDR2 is SVGIG (reference sequence).

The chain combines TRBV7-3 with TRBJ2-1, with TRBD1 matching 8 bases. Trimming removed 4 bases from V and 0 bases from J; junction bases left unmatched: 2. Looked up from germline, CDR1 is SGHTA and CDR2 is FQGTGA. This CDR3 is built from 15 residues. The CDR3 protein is CASSSGQGSYNEQFF. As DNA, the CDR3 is TGTGCCAGCAGCTCCGGACAGGGCTCCTACAATGAGCAGTTCTTC.

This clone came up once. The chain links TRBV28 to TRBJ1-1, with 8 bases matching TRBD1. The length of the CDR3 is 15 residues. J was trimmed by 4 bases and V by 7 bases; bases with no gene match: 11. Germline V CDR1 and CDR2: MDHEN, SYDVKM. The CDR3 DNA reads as TGTGCCAGCAACACAGGGGGGGGCTGGGGCACTGAAGCTTTCTTT. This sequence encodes CASNTGGGWGTEAFF.

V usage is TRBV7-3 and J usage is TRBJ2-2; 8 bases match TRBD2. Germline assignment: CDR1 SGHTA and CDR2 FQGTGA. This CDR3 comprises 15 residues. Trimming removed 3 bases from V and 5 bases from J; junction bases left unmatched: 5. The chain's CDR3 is CASSFGLADTGELFF. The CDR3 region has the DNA TGTGCCAGCAGCTTTGGACTAGCTGATACCGGGGAGCTGTTTTTT.

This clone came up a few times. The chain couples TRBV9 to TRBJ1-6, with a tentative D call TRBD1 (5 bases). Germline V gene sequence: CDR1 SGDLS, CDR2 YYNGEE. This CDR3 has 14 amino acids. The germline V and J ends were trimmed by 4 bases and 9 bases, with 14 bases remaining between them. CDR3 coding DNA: TGTGCCAGCAGCATCCAGGGCTCTGGTTCACCCCTCCACTTT. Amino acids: CASSIQGSGSPLHF.

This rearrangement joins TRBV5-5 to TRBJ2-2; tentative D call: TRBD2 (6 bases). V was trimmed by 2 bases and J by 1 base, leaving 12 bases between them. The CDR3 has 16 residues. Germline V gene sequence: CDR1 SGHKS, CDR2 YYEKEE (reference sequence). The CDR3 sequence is CASSFTPGVNTGELFF. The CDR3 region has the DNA TGTGCCAGCAGCTTCACGCCGGGGGTGAACACCGGGGAGCTGTTTTTT.

CDR3 residues: CASSLRGASESEQYF. The CDR3 region has the DNA TGTGCCAGCAGTTTAAGAGGCGCTAGCGAAAGCGAGCAGTACTTC. The chain couples TRBV28 to TRBJ2-7; possible D gene TRBD2, 6 bases. The germline V and J ends were trimmed by 2 bases and 6 bases, with 17 bases remaining between them. The CDR3 totals 15 residues. In germline, CDR1 is MDHEN, CDR2 SYDVKM.

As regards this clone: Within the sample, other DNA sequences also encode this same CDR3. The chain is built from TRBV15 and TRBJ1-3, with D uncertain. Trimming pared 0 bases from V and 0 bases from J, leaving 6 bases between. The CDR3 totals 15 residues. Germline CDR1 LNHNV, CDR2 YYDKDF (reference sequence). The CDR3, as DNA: TGTGCCACCAGCAGAGACCCGAGCTCTGGAAACACCATATATTTT. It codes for CATSRDPSSGNTIYF.

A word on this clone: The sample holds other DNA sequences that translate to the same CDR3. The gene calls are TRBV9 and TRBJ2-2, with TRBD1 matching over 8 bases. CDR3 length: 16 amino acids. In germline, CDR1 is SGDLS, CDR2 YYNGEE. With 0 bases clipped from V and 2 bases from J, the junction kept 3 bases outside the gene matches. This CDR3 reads CASSVDAGGNTGELFF. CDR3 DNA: TGTGCCAGCAGCGTAGATGCAGGGGGCAACACCGGGGAGCTGTTTTTT.

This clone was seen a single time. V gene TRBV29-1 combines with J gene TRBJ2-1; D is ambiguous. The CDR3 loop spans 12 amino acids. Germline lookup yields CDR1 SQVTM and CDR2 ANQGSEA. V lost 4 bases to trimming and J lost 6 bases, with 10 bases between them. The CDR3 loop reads CSVGVVRNEQFF. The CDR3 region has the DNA TGCAGCGTTGGAGTTGTGCGCAATGAGCAGTTCTTC.

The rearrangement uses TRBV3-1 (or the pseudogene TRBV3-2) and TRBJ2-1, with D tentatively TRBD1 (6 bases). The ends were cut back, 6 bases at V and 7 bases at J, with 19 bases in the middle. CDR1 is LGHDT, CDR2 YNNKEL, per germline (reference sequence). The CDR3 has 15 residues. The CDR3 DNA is TGTGCCAGCAGACTATATGCTGCTAGGGGGAATGAGCAGTTCTTC. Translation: CASRLYAARGNEQFF.

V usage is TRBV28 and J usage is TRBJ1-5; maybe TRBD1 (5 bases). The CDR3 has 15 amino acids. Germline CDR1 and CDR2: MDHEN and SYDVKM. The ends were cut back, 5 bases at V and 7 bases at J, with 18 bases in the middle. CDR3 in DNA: TGTGCCAGCAGTCCCCCGCAGGGTCCCGGGCAGCCCCAGCATTTT. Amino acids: CASSPPQGPGQPQHF.

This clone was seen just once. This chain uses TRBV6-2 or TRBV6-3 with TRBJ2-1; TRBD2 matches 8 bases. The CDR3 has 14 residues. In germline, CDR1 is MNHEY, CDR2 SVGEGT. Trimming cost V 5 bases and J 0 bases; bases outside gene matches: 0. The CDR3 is CASSSGSSYNEQFF. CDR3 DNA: TGTGCCAGCAGTAGCGGGAGCTCCTACAATGAGCAGTTCTTC.

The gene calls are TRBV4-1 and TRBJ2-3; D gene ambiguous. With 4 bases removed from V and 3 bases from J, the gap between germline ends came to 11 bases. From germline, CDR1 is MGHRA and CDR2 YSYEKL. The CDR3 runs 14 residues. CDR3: CASSPASVTDTQYF. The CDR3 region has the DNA TGCGCCAGCAGCCCCGCCTCCGTTACAGATACGCAGTATTTT.

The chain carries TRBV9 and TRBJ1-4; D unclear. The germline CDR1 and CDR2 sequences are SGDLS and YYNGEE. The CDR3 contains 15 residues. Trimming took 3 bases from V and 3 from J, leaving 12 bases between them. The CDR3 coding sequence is TGTGCCAGCAGCGCGTCGGTCGCTGCTAATGAAAAACTGTTTTTT. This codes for CASSASVAANEKLFF. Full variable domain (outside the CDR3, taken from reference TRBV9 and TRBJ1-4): DSGVTQTPKHLITATGQRVTLRCSPRSGDLSVYWYQQSLDQGLQFLIQYYNGEERAKGNILERFSAQQFPDLHSELNLSSLELGDSALYFCASSASVAANEKLFFGSGTQLSVL.

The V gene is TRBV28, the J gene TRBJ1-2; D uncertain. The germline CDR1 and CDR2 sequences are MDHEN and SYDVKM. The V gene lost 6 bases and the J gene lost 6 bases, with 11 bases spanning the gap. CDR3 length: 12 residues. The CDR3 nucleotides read TGTGCCAGCAGCCCTAGTCATGATGGCTACACCTTC. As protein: CASSPSHDGYTF.

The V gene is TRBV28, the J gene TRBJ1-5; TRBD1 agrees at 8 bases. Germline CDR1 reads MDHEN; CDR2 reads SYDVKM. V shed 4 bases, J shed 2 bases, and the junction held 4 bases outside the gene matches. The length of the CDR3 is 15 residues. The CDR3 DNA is TGTGCCAGCAGTTCAGGGGGCGCGGGCAATCAGCCCCAGCATTTT. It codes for CASSSGGAGNQPQHF.